This T cell receptor (beta chain) emerged from a study of T cells in Graves' hyperthyroidism and ophthalmopathy. Study conclusions and caveats: In validation, the model predicted ophthalmopathy. These predictions came a median approximately six months before onset. Blood held most thyroid clonotypes expanded above 0.001 frequency.

CDR1 is SGDLS, CDR2 YYNGEE, per germline. V was trimmed by 3 bases and J by 3 bases, leaving 19 bases between them. The CDR3 runs to 17 residues. RNA transcripts served as the template for amplifying TCR beta CDR3 regions. With the HTBI primer set, the TCR CDR3 went through a first round of RT-PCR. TCRdb re-called the multiplex PCR reads through MiXCR, storing one row per CDR3 protein. The sample consists of under 500,000 distinct CDR3 sequences, about an eighth of them appearing once. This clonotype was seen at least ten times. Its specificity is unknown. The clonotype originates from a man aged 45 to 65 with Graves' ophthalmopathy. Sequencing was done on a sample of blood. The gene calls are TRBV9 and TRBJ1-3; D remains ambiguous. The CDR3 region is CASSDDLHSGVGNTIYF. CDR3 bases: TGTGCCAGCAGCGACGACCTCCACAGCGGCGTTGGAAACACCATATATTTT.